Each of the 11 T cell receptor beta chains below was sequenced from the same sample in a study of blood T cell repertoires in COVID-19 (dated by TCRdb to the early 2020s). The library was made by the immunoSEQ multiplex PCR assay. Not all clones reach the TCRdb copy of this immuneACCESS table, which keeps in-frame sequences only. Checked studies attribute under half of the gap to unresolved V genes and leave the rest unexplained. This sample lists 150,000 to 200,000 clones; 80% to 90% were detected once. The ten biggest clones cover around 8.2% of the sample. The sample was peripheral blood. These receptors came from a man aged 60 to 75 with acute or convalescent COVID-19.

The chain joins TRBV4-2 to TRBJ2-1; 14 bases align to TRBD2. CDR1 and CDR2 (germline): LGHNA, YNFKEQ. The CDR3 contains 16 residues. The trim removed 5 bases at V and 3 bases at J, leaving 3 bases unmatched. The CDR3 nucleotides read TGTGCCAGCAGCGCGGGACTAGCGGGAGACTACAATGAGCAGTTCTTC. This sequence encodes CASSAGLAGDYNEQFF.

The chain employs TRBV29-1 and TRBJ2-1; perhaps TRBD2 as D (6 bases). Looked up from germline, CDR1 is SQVTM and CDR2 is ANQGSEA. V was pared by 5 bases and J by 6 bases, with 14 bases between. The CDR3 loop spans 13 amino acids. CDR3 nucleotides: TGCAGCGTTCGTACGGGGGTTGGCAATGAGCAGTTCTTC. This encodes CSVRTGVGNEQFF.

The V call is TRBV2, the J call TRBJ1-2; 8 bases are a match to TRBD1. The germline gives CDR1 SNHLY, CDR2 FYNNEI. The CDR3 is 14 amino acids. V was clipped by 6 bases and J by 4 bases; unmatched bases: 7. Here the CDR3 reads CASRGQGIAYGYTF. The CDR3 nucleotides are TGTGCCAGCAGAGGACAGGGAATCGCCTATGGCTACACCTTC.

The chain has TRBV27 and TRBJ2-7; 13 bases fit TRBD2. With V trimmed by 4 bases and J by 3 bases, 12 bases remained unmatched. Looked up from germline, CDR1 is MNHEY and CDR2 is SMNVEV (reference sequence). The CDR3 loop spans 18 amino acids. In nucleotides, the CDR3 is TGTGCCAGCAGTTCCCTCGGGACTAGCGGGATTAGCAGCTACGAGCAGTACTTC. It yields the protein CASSSLGTSGISSYEQYF.

This clone was found a few times. CDR3: CASSQGTSGLEETQYF. The CDR3 region has the DNA TGCGCCAGCAGCCAAGGGACTAGCGGGCTGGAGGAGACCCAGTACTTC. V gene TRBV4-1 combines with J gene TRBJ2-5, with TRBD2 matching 11 bases. This CDR3 contains 16 residues. With V trimmed by 1 base and J by 5 bases, 6 bases remained unmatched. Germline V lookup: CDR1 MGHRA, CDR2 YSYEKL.

The chain has TRBV25-1 and TRBJ2-7; 7 bases align to TRBD2. CDR3 length: 14 amino acids. Per germline, CDR1 MGHDK and CDR2 SYGVNS. The V segment lost 4 bases and the J segment 2 bases; nucleotides outside the gene matches: 5. The CDR3 coding sequence is TGTGCCAGCAGTGCGGCAGGGAGGGCCTACGAGCAGTACTTC. Translation: CASSAAGRAYEQYF.

This clone has only a few counts. This chain links TRBV6-5 with TRBJ2-1, with 8 bases matching TRBD2. The CDR3 is 15 residues long. The V segment lost 2 bases and the J segment 7 bases; nucleotides outside the gene matches: 7. Germline lookup yields CDR1 MNHEY and CDR2 SVGAGI. The DNA of the CDR3 is TGTGCCAGCAGTTACCCCGGGACTAGAATGAATGAGCAGTTCTTC. This encodes CASSYPGTRMNEQFF.

The rearrangement joins TRBV28 to TRBJ1-1; possibly TRBD1 for D (5 bases). This CDR3 is 12 amino acids long. Germline V gene sequence: CDR1 MDHEN, CDR2 SYDVKM. V was clipped by 10 bases and J by 1 base, with 10 bases between them. CDR3 bases: TGTGCCACCCAAACAGGGAACACTGAAGCTTTCTTT. Translation gives CATQTGNTEAFF.

The chain recombines TRBV9 with TRBJ1-3, with D tentatively TRBD1 (5 bases). This CDR3 is built from 14 residues. Germline values: CDR1 SGDLS, CDR2 YYNGEE. V lost 0 bases and J 4 bases, leaving 8 bases between the germline ends. The CDR3 nucleotides are TGTGCCAGCAGCGTAGCAGGGCCCGGAAACACCATATATTTT. Protein product: CASSVAGPGNTIYF.

The genes are TRBV4-1 and TRBJ1-1; TRBD1 matches 8 bases. After removal of 1 base from V and 11 bases from J, the junction contained 9 bases not matched to a gene. This CDR3 is 14 amino acids long. In germline, CDR1 is MGHRA, CDR2 YSYEKL. This CDR3 is CASSQVGAGGLAFF. CDR3 nucleotide sequence: TGCGCCAGCAGCCAAGTAGGAGCAGGGGGCCTGGCTTTCTTT.

CDR3 in amino acids: CASTPWPGGGYTF. The CDR3 DNA reads as TGTGCCAGCACGCCATGGCCCGGAGGGGGCTACACCTTC. This rearrangement joins TRBV12-3 or TRBV12-4 to TRBJ1-2; D remains unclear. This CDR3 has 13 residues. Trimming took 7 bases from V and 8 from J, leaving 17 bases between them.